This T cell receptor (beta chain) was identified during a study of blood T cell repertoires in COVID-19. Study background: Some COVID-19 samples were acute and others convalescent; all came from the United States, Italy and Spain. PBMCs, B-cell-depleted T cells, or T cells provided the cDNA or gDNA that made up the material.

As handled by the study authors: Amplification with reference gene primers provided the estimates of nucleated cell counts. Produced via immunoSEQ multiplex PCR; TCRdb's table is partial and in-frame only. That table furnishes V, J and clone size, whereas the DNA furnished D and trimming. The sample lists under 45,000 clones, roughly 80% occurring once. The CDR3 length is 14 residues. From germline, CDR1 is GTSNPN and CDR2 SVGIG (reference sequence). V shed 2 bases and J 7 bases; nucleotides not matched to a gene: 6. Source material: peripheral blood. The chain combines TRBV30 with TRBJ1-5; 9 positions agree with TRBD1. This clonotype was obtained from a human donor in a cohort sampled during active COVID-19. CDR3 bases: TGTGCCTGGAGTCCAAACAGGGGGCAGCAGCCCCAGCATTTT. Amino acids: CAWSPNRGQQPQHF.